A selection of T cell receptor beta chains follows, all from one sample in a study of beta chain features in type 1 diabetes. Sequencing used immunoSEQ multiplex PCR; TCRdb keeps in-frame clones, though not all of them. The sample consists of about 240,000 clones, around 13% of them appearing once. Sequenced input: naive CD4+ T cells from blood. These TCRs come from a man between 25 and 39 years old with type 1 diabetes. The CDR3 runs from the conserved cysteine through the conserved F or W. A D gene is named only where the DNA matches it firmly. Size tells how often a clone was seen (once, few, many) or the class of an expanded clone, and some rows leave it out.

d_call cdr3_length j_call v_call clone_size cdr3_nt cdr3_aa
TRBD1 14 TRBJ1-4 TRBV7-2 NA TGTGCCAGCAGCTCTCGACAGGGGGCGGAAAAACTGTTTTTT CASSSRQGAEKLFF
TRBD2 16 TRBJ2-1 TRBV19 NA TGTGCCAGTAGGTATCCGGGACTAGCGGGAGTTAATGAGCAGTTCTTC CASRYPGLAGVNEQFF
NA 16 TRBJ2-6 TRBV9 few TGTGCCAGCAGCGCGCCAACAGGGCCTGGGGCCAACGTCCTGACTTTC CASSAPTGPGANVLTF
NA 14 TRBJ2-3 TRBV6-1 NA TGTGCCAGCACCCGGGATTTGGGCACAGATACGCAGTATTTT CASTRDLGTDTQYF
NA 15 TRBJ2-3 TRBV7-9 few TGTGCCAGCAGCAGATCGTCGGTTGGCACAGATACGCAGTATTTT CASSRSSVGTDTQYF
TRBD1 13 TRBJ1-2 TRBV29-1 NA TGCAGCGTGGACGACAGGGGGGACTATGGCTACACCTTC CSVDDRGDYGYTF
TRBD2 14 TRBJ2-5 TRBV15 few TGTGCCACCAGCAGCACTCTGGCGGGGGGGACCCAGTACTTC CATSSTLAGGTQYF
NA 14 TRBJ2-7 TRBV6-5 NA TGTGCCAGCAGTTACGGGCAGGGGACCTACGAGCAGTACTTC CASSYGQGTYEQYF
TRBD2 14 TRBJ2-3 TRBV10-3 few TGTGCCATCACGGCGCTAGCGGGTACAGATACGCAGTATTTT CAITALAGTDTQYF
NA 13 TRBJ1-5 TRBV25-1 NA TGTGCCAGCAGCAGGGGAAGCAATCAGCCCCAGCATTTT CASSRGSNQPQHF
NA 13 TRBJ1-1 TRBV10-3 NA TGTGCCATCAGCGGCGGGAAGAACACTGAAGCTTTCTTT CAISGGKNTEAFF
TRBD1 15 TRBJ2-3 TRBV5-1 few TGCGCCAGCAGCTTGGCGGGACAGGCCACAGATACGCAGTATTTT CASSLAGQATDTQYF
NA 14 TRBJ1-2 TRBV11-2 NA TGTGCCAGCAGCTTAGTTTTAACTAACTATGGCTACACCTTC CASSLVLTNYGYTF
NA 12 TRBJ2-5 TRBV7-2 NA TGTGCCTCGGAACGGCGAGGGGAGACCCAGTACTTC CASERRGETQYF
NA 15 TRBJ2-7 TRBV7-9 few TGTGCCAGCAGCTTAGTGCGGGGTCTGGCCTACGAGCAGTACTTC CASSLVRGLAYEQYF
NA 16 TRBJ2-1 TRBV5-1 few TGCGCCAGCAGCCGCGTAGGGGGGGGAACCTACAATGAGCAGTTCTTC CASSRVGGGTYNEQFF
NA 14 TRBJ2-3 TRBV5-4 few TGTGCCAGCAGCGAAGCGGGTACCACAGATACGCAGTATTTT CASSEAGTTDTQYF
NA 17 TRBJ1-4 TRBV15 NA TGTGCCACCAGCAGAGGGGCAGAGAAGGGGACTAATGAAAAACTGTTTTTT CATSRGAEKGTNEKLFF
TRBD1 16 TRBJ1-5 TRBV18 few TGTGCCAGCTCACCACCGGGACAGGGTTCAGGTCAGCCCCAGCATTTT CASSPPGQGSGQPQHF
TRBD1 13 TRBJ2-7 TRBV5-6 few TGTGCCAGCAGCTTCGACAGGGCGAGCGAGCAGTACTTC CASSFDRASEQYF
TRBD1 14 TRBJ2-2 TRBV25-1 NA TGTGCCAGCAGGGGGGACAGGGAAACCGGGGAGCTGTTTTTT CASRGDRETGELFF
TRBD1 17 TRBJ2-7 TRBV30 few TGTGCCTGGAGTACCCGACGCCCGGGACAGGGGTCCTACGAGCAGTACTTC CAWSTRRPGQGSYEQYF
NA 13 TRBJ1-2 TRBV15 few TGTGCCACCAGCAGAGGGCTGCTCTATGGCTACACCTTC CATSRGLLYGYTF
TRBD1 13 TRBJ2-5 TRBV5-4 NA TGTGCCAGCACGGACAGGGGCCAAGAGACCCAGTACTTC CASTDRGQETQYF
NA 17 TRBJ2-1 TRBV5-1 few TGCGCCAGCAGCTTGGGTAGCGTACTAAACTCCTACAATGAGCAGTTCTTC CASSLGSVLNSYNEQFF
TRBD1 13 TRBJ1-1 TRBV6-5 NA TGTGCCAGCAGTTACGACAGGGGGCCTGAAGCTTTCTTT CASSYDRGPEAFF
TRBD1 17 TRBJ2-5 TRBV5-1 few TGCGCCAGCAGCCCCTCCGGGACAGGCTCGCGCAAAGAGACCCAGTACTTC CASSPSGTGSRKETQYF
TRBD1 15 TRBJ2-7 TRBV7-2 few TGTGCCAGCAGCGTTTCCGGGACAGTCTCCTACGAGCAGTACTTC CASSVSGTVSYEQYF
NA 13 TRBJ1-1 TRBV10-2 few TGCGCCAGCAGTGAGGGGGGAGGAACTGAAGCTTTCTTT CASSEGGGTEAFF
TRBD1 14 TRBJ2-7 TRBV15 NA TGTGCCACCAGCAGAGCGGGGGACAGGAGCGAGCAGTACTTC CATSRAGDRSEQYF
NA 13 TRBJ2-3 TRBV18 NA TGTGCCAGCTGCGCCAGGGAGGAAGATACGCAGTATTTT CASCAREEDTQYF
TRBD1 16 TRBJ2-7 TRBV28 NA TGTGCCAGCAGTCCCGGGACAGGGGGTAAAAGCTACGAGCAGTACTTC CASSPGTGGKSYEQYF
TRBD1 16 TRBJ2-1 TRBV9 NA TGTGCCAGCAGCGTAGGGGTTTCGGACAGGGGTGATGAGCAGTTCTTC CASSVGVSDRGDEQFF
TRBD1 14 TRBJ1-2 TRBV18 NA TGTGCCAGCTCACCGGACAGGCGAAACTATGGCTACACCTTC CASSPDRRNYGYTF
TRBD1 17 TRBJ2-2 TRBV4-1 few TGCGCCAGCAGCGGGGGGTCGGGACAGGGTTTCGCCGGGGAGCTGTTTTTT CASSGGSGQGFAGELFF
TRBD1 17 TRBJ1-3 TRBV4-1 NA TGCGCCAGCAGCCAAGCGACCCGGACAGGGTATGGAAACACCATATATTTT CASSQATRTGYGNTIYF
TRBD1 13 TRBJ2-2 TRBV29-1 few TGCAGCGCCGACAGGGTAGGGACCGGGGAGCTGTTTTTT CSADRVGTGELFF
NA 11 TRBJ2-2 TRBV11-3 NA TGTGCCAGCAGCTTACGCGGGGAGCTGTTTTTT CASSLRGELFF
TRBD1 13 TRBJ1-4 TRBV29-1 few TGCAGCGCCTCGACAGGGGGCGATGAAAAACTGTTTTTT CSASTGGDEKLFF
NA 15 TRBJ1-2 TRBV4-1 NA TGCGCCAGCAGCCAAGAGGAGGGGCAAGGCTATGGCTACACCTTC CASSQEEGQGYGYTF
TRBD2 17 TRBJ2-5 TRBV10-3 NA TGTGCCATCAGTGAGGAGTTGCGTCTAGCGGGGGAAGAGACCCAGTACTTC CAISEELRLAGEETQYF
TRBD1 16 TRBJ2-7 TRBV15 NA TGTGCCACCAGCAGAGGGGGGACAGGGACCACCTACGAGCAGTACTTC CATSRGGTGTTYEQYF
NA 16 TRBJ2-3 TRBV14 NA TGTGCCAGCAGCCAAGACCAAAGAGGTTCCACAGATACGCAGTATTTT CASSQDQRGSTDTQYF
TRBD1 14 TRBJ2-7 TRBV18 NA TGTGCCAGCTCGTCCCGGACAGGGACCTACGAGCAGTACTTC CASSSRTGTYEQYF
NA 14 TRBJ1-5 TRBV4-1 NA TGCGCCAGCAGCCCCGGACATAGCAATCAGCCCCAGCATTTT CASSPGHSNQPQHF
TRBD1 14 TRBJ2-1 TRBV13 NA TGTGCCAGCCTTCCAGGGACAGGGGGCAATGAGCAGTTCTTC CASLPGTGGNEQFF
TRBD2 17 TRBJ2-1 TRBV19 NA TGTGCCAGTAGTCTTCTTCGACTAGCGGGAGGCCCTGTTGAGCAGTTCTTC CASSLLRLAGGPVEQFF
NA 15 TRBJ1-5 TRBV6-1 NA TGTGCCAGCAGTGCCAAATCGGACAGCGGCCAGCCCCAGCATTTT CASSAKSDSGQPQHF
NA 15 TRBJ1-1 TRBV5-1 NA TGCGCCAGCAGCTTGGATGGAGTAGGAGGGGCTGAAGCTTTCTTT CASSLDGVGGAEAFF
NA 12 TRBJ2-7 TRBV2 NA TGTGCCAGCAGTGACGACAGCTACGAGCAGTACTTC CASSDDSYEQYF
TRBD2 14 TRBJ2-1 TRBV29-1 NA TGCAGCGTGGGAGAGGCTCCGGGAGGGAATGAGCAGTTCTTC CSVGEAPGGNEQFF